The rows below give T cell receptor beta chains drawn from one sample of a study of T-cell memory formation after mild COVID-19. TCRdb reanalysed the 5' RACE reads using MiXCR and keeps one entry per CDR3 protein. The sample contains about 400,000 distinct CDR3 sequences, 20% to 25% of which appear only once. The sequencing sample was made of PBMCs or a T cell subset sorted from them (not recorded which). The receptors were gathered from an adult woman who had mild COVID-19 (a few samples of this study predate the infection). Cell type and time point are not known. The CDR3 runs from the conserved cysteine through the conserved F or W.

J: TRBJ1-2
V: TRBV12-3/TRBV12-4
CDR3: CASSSRTGVVSYGYTF

J: TRBJ1-1
V: TRBV7-8
CDR3: CASSLPNFERGEAFF

J: TRBJ2-5
V: TRBV12-3/TRBV12-4
CDR3: CASRTSGGGETQYF

J: TRBJ2-1
V: TRBV7-9
CDR3: CASRHVLRGMNNEQFF

J: TRBJ1-1
V: TRBV12-3/TRBV12-4
CDR3: CASAPAWGGTEAFF

J: TRBJ1-2
V: TRBV14
CDR3: CASSQEVQGSYGYTF

J: TRBJ1-2
V: TRBV7-2
CDR3: CASSLDFRTGTDYGYTF

J: TRBJ2-5
V: TRBV4-1
CDR3: CASSQDQGGFQETQYF

J: TRBJ2-1
V: TRBV6-5
CDR3: CASSPGTSGMIYNEQFF

J: TRBJ2-1
V: TRBV7-9
CDR3: CASSWTSGRYNEQFF

J: TRBJ1-5
V: TRBV30
CDR3: CAWSPGQLSNQPQHF

J: TRBJ2-7
V: TRBV18
CDR3: CASSPQTYEQYF

J: TRBJ1-1
V: TRBV7-9
CDR3: CASSLPRTGASTEAFF

J: TRBJ2-3
V: TRBV11-3
CDR3: CASSWGPLADTQYF

J: TRBJ2-7
V: TRBV6-5
CDR3: CASSSLTGGTSYEQYF

J: TRBJ2-1
V: TRBV7-9
CDR3: CASSLFGGPAGNEQFF

J: TRBJ1-5
V: TRBV7-6
CDR3: CASSLGVQGSNQPQHF

J: TRBJ2-3
V: TRBV7-2
CDR3: CASSRGDPPYTQYF

J: TRBJ2-5
V: TRBV12-3/TRBV12-4
CDR3: CASSWWGETQYF

J: TRBJ2-3
V: TRBV7-6
CDR3: CASSLAGWVGSLTDTQYF

J: TRBJ2-3
V: TRBV7-8
CDR3: CASSLIRGGSTDTQYF